This T cell receptor (beta chain) was captured in a study of blood T cell repertoires in COVID-19. Study in general: Spain, Italy and the United States supplied samples that represented acute and convalescent COVID-19. In each case, the material was cDNA or gDNA derived from T cells, B-cell-depleted T cells, or PBMCs.

Methods used by the authors: Counts of nucleated cells, estimated from reference gene primer amplification, were obtained. Libraries were prepared by immunoSEQ multiplex PCR; TCRdb keeps only in-frame clonotypes and omits some of them. That table gives V, J and clone size, and the DNA gave D and trimming. This sample has 150,000 to 200,000 clones, with roughly nine tenths found just once. The specimen sequenced was peripheral blood. The receptor's source is a man younger than 35 who had recovered from COVID-19.

CDR3 sequence: CASSLGPGLGAAEQYF. The CDR3 DNA follows: TGTGCCAGCAGCTTAGGACCGGGACTTGGAGCGGCCGAGCAGTACTTC. The rearrangement uses TRBV7-2 and TRBJ2-7; TRBD2 is a possible D gene (6 bases). Per germline, CDR1 SGHTA and CDR2 FQGNSA. The CDR3 loop spans 16 amino acids. The V end was cut by 1 base, the J end by 6 bases, with 19 bases between.